This T cell receptor beta chain was identified in a study of T-cell memory formation after mild COVID-19. Broader study findings: Mostly located in CM and EM were contracting CD4+ clones, with contracting CD8+ clones located in EMRA.

The V and J ends lost 3 bases and 6 bases respectively, with 6 bases between them. Germline-derived CDR1 and CDR2 are DFQATT and SNEGSKA (reference sequence). The CDR3 is 10 residues long. Libraries for TCRalpha and TCRbeta carried sample barcodes and unique molecular identifiers via 5'RACE. TCRdb redid the calling of the 5' RACE reads with MiXCR, one entry per CDR3 protein. The sample holds 180,000 or so distinct CDR3 sequences, around a tenth seen once. This clonotype was observed many times. Its antigen is not identified. The chain employs TRBV20-1 and TRBJ2-7; possible D gene TRBD1, 6 bases. The sequenced sample consisted of PBMCs or a T cell subset sorted from them (not recorded which). The source is a man between 18 and 35 years old who had mild COVID-19 (a few samples of this study predate the infection). Cell type and time point are not known. The CDR3 loop is CSARGAEQYF. The DNA for the CDR3 is TGCAGTGCTAGGGGGGCCGAGCAGTACTTC.